This entry describes one T cell receptor beta chain. Its antigen is unidentified. The data were obtained in a study of beta chain features in type 1 diabetes. Study-level information: Over all samples combined, some 99,000,000 sorted cells were examined. General study results and limits: Among all four CD4+ subsets, Type 1 diabetes patients had TCRB CDR3s that were moderately but significantly shorter.

Reverse transcribing all isolated RNA meant expressed TCRB transcripts were sequenced. Here immunoSEQ multiplex PCR was the method, and the copy in TCRdb shows in-frame clones only, minus some. The sample includes approximately 240,000 clones, roughly 16% of them seen just once. The receptor's source is a man aged 25 to 40 with type 1 diabetes. The sample was naive CD4+ T cells from blood.

CDR3: CASSSLGGRVGPNEQFF. Here the CDR3 DNA reads TGTGCCAGCAGCTCCCTAGGCGGGAGGGTAGGGCCCAATGAGCAGTTCTTC. The genes are TRBV7-9 and TRBJ2-1, with TRBD2 matching 9 bases. Germline CDR1 SEHNR, CDR2 FQNEAQ (reference sequence). The CDR3 runs to 17 residues. V gave up 4 bases and J gave up 6 bases; unmatched junction bases: 13.